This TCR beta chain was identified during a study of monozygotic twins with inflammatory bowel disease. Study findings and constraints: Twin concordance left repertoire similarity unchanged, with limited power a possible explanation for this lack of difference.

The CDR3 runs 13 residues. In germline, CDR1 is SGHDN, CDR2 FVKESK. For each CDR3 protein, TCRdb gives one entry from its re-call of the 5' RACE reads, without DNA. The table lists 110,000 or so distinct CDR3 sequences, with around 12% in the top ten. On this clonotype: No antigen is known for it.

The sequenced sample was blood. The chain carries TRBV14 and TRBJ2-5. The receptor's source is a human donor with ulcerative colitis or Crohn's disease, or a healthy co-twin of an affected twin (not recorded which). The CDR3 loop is CASSLQPQETQYF.